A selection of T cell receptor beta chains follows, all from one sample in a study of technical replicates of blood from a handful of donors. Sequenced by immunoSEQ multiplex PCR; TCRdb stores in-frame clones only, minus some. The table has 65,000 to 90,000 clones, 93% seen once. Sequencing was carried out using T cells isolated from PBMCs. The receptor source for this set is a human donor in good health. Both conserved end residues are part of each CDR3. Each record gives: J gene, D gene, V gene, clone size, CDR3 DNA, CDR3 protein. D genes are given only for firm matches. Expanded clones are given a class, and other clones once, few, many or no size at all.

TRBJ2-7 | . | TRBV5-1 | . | TGCGCCAGCAGCTTCGGGTCTAGCTACGAGCAGTACTTC | CASSFGSSYEQYF
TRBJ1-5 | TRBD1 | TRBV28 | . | TGTGCCAGCAGTGAAACGGGGACAGGAGCACCTAGCAATCAGCCCCAGCATTTT | CASSETGTGAPSNQPQHF
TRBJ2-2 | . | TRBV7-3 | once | TGTGCCAGCAGCTTACTAGGAGGGTCGGGCGGGGAGCTGTTTTTT | CASSLLGGSGGELFF
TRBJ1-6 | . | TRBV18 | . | TGTGCCAGCTCACCTTTAGGGGCTCATAATTCACCCCTCCACTTT | CASSPLGAHNSPLHF
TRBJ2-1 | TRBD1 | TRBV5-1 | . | TGCGCCAGCAGCCTCCGGGACAGGGAATTCAATGAGCAGTTCTTC | CASSLRDREFNEQFF
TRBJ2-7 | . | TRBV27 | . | TGTGCCAGCAGTTTCCTCCGGGACTCAGTCGAGCAGTACTTC | CASSFLRDSVEQYF
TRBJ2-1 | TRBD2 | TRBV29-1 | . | TGCAGCGTGGAACTAGCGGGAGGGATTGATGGTGAGCAGTTCTTC | CSVELAGGIDGEQFF
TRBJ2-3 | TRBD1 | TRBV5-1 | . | TGCGCCAGCAGCTTTGGACAGGGTACAGATACGCAGTATTTT | CASSFGQGTDTQYF
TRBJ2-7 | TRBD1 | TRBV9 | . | TGTGCCAGCAGCGTAACAGGGGGCTACGAGCAGTACTTC | CASSVTGGYEQYF
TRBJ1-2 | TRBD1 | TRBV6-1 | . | TGTGCCAGCAGTCCCACCGGGACAGGGAGATACGGCTACACCTTC | CASSPTGTGRYGYTF
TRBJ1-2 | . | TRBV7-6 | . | TGTGCCAGCAGCTTTCCGGGAGGCTATGGCTACACCTTC | CASSFPGGYGYTF
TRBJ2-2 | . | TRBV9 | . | TGTGCCAGCAGCGTATGGGGGGAGACCGGGGAGCTGTTTTTT | CASSVWGETGELFF
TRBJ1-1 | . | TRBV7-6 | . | TGTGCCAGCAGCGCGGTTCAGGGAGGCATGAACACTGAAGCTTTCTTT | CASSAVQGGMNTEAFF
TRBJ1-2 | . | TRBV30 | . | TGTGCCTGGAGCATCGGCAGGGCCTATGGCTACACCTTC | CAWSIGRAYGYTF
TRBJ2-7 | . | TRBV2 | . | TGTGCCAGCAAATCAGGTGGCTCTGTAGAGCAGTACTTC | CASKSGGSVEQYF
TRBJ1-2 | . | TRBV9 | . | TGTGCCAGCAGCGTAGTGACTGGGAACTATGGCTACACCTTC | CASSVVTGNYGYTF
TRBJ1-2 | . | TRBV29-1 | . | TGCAGCGTTCAGCGGGGGGACTATGGCTACACCTTC | CSVQRGDYGYTF
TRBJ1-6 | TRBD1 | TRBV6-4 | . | TGTGCCAGCAGTGACCCAAGGACAGGGACCCCACTGAGCTCCTATAATTCACCCCTCCACTTT | CASSDPRTGTPLSSYNSPLHF